This entry is about one T cell receptor beta chain. Its antigen is undetermined. The sample originates from a study of PD-1 blockade in classical Hodgkin lymphoma. V was pared by 3 bases and J by 5 bases, with 8 bases between. The CDR3 runs 11 residues. Germline loops: CDR1 DFQATT, CDR2 SNEGSKA (reference sequence). Study-wide results and caveats: What drove the repertoire differences, possibly disease activity or prior therapy, has not been defined. Relapsed/refractory patients reportedly had lower baseline diversity than newly diagnosed patients.

Specified time point: newly diagnosed, previously untreated cHL patient sample. The assay was immunoSEQ multiplex PCR, and TCRdb's table has in-frame clones only and misses some. The data contain more than 20,000 clones, about 95% of them singletons. The chain joins TRBV20-1 to TRBJ2-7; no reliable D call. The TCR sequence derives from a human donor with classical Hodgkin lymphoma. The sample comprised peripheral blood mononuclear cells (PBMCs). The CDR3 sequence: CSASFLDEQYF. The CDR3 nucleotides are TGCAGTGCTAGTTTCCTGGACGAGCAGTACTTC.